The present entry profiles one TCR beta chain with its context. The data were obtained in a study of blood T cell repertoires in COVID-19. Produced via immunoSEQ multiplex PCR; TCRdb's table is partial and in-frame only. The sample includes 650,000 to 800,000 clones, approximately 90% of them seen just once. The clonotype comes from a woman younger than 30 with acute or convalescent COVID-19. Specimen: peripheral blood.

The CDR3 DNA follows: TGTGCCAGCAGCCAGAGCGACAGGCAAGAGACCCAGTACTTC. Translating gives CASSQSDRQETQYF. The chain links TRBV5-4 to TRBJ2-5; the D gene is possibly TRBD1 (6 bases). This CDR3 is 14 amino acids long. V was pared by 4 bases and J by 2 bases, with 12 bases between. Germline loops: CDR1 SGHNT, CDR2 YYREEE (reference sequence). Together with reference TRBV5-4 and TRBJ2-5, the CDR3 gives the full variable domain: ETGVTQSPTHLIKTRGQQVTLRCSSQSGHNTVSWYQQALGQGPQFIFQYYREEENGRGNFPPRFSGLQFPNYSSELNVNALELDDSALYLCASSQSDRQETQYFGPGTRLLVL.